The clone carrying this T cell receptor beta chain was counted only a few times. Its antigen is not known. Profiled with immunoSEQ multiplex PCR; TCRdb holds only in-frame clones, not every one. The data show 20,000 or so clones, 95% to 97% seen once. These data come from a study of monozygotic twins with cystic fibrosis. In the study overall: With about 16 PCR cycles, barcoded libraries came from approximately 2.7 micrograms of fragmented DNA. Study findings and constraints: Monozygotic CF twin pairs shared significantly more nucleotide-identical clonotypes than unrelated CF individuals did. No link emerged between shared CDR3 counts and age, concordance or severity. Median Simpson clonality of roughly 0.01 suggested naive T cells predominated.

Germline CDR1 reads SNHLY; CDR2 reads FYNNEI. The CDR3 has 13 amino acids. The V segment lost 7 bases and the J segment 2 bases; nucleotides outside the gene matches: 4. The rearrangement links TRBV2 to TRBJ2-7; 8 bases line up with TRBD1. The material sequenced was blood. The source is a woman in her 30s with cystic fibrosis. The CDR3, as DNA: TGTGCCAGCACGCGGGACAGGACCTACGAGCAGTACTTC. Residues: CASTRDRTYEQYF. The variable domain in full, with the rest retrieved from reference TRBV2 and TRBJ2-7, is EPEVTQTPSHQVTQMGQEVILRCVPISNHLYFYWYRQILGQKVEFLVSFYNNEISEKSEIFDDQFSVERPDGSNFTLKIRSTKLEDSAMYFCASTRDRTYEQYFGPGTRLTVT.